The 10 T cell receptor beta chains below come from one sample, sequenced in a study of OX40 agonist ivuxolimab in advanced cancers. Produced via immunoSEQ multiplex PCR; TCRdb's table is partial and in-frame only. Seen here are 70,000 or so clones, 75% to 90% observed once, and the top ten hold approximately 1.3%. The sequencing used CD4+ or CD8+ T cells sorted from blood, collected in a trial of the OX40 agonist ivuxolimab. The receptor source for this set is an adult with an advanced solid tumor such as melanoma, head and neck, liver or kidney cancer.

The chain combines TRBV28 with TRBJ2-1; D not resolved. Looked up from germline, CDR1 is MDHEN and CDR2 is SYDVKM. The CDR3 length is 12 residues. Trimming took 5 bases from V and 6 from J, leaving 8 bases between them. The CDR3 region is CASSRNSNEQFF. DNA for the CDR3: TGTGCCAGCAGTCGAAACAGCAATGAGCAGTTCTTC.

This clone was found a few times. V usage is TRBV19 and J usage is TRBJ1-2, with unresolved D. The CDR3 is made up of 12 amino acids. CDR1 is LNHDA, CDR2 SQIVND, per germline (reference sequence). V shed 6 bases and J shed 5 bases, with 10 bases lying between them. The CDR3 loop is CASRNSKYGYTF. The CDR3 bases are TGTGCCAGTAGAAACAGCAAGTATGGCTACACCTTC.

The chain employs TRBV5-6 and TRBJ1-2; TRBD1 matches 7 bases. J gave up 7 bases and V 1 base, and 4 bases lay outside the gene matches. This CDR3 has 13 residues. Germline values: CDR1 SGHDT, CDR2 YYEEEE. The CDR3: CASSLKTGTGYTF. CDR3 in DNA: TGTGCCAGCAGCTTGAAGACAGGGACTGGCTACACCTTC.

The chain employs TRBV28 and TRBJ1-2, with a tentative D call TRBD1 (5 bases). Germline CDR1 is MDHEN and CDR2 is SYDVKM. CDR3 length: 13 amino acids. Trimming cost V 3 bases and J 0 bases, with 5 bases left between them. In nucleotides, the CDR3 is TGTGCCAGCAGTTTGGGGGCTAACTATGGCTACACCTTC. Residues: CASSLGANYGYTF.

J is TRBJ2-1 and V is TRBV10-2; 12 bases are shared with TRBD2. The CDR3 spans 17 residues. J lost 5 bases, V lost 3 bases, and 8 bases had no gene match. Per the germline V gene, CDR1 is WSHSY and CDR2 is SAAADI. CDR3 in amino acids: CASSDLAGGPRNNEQFF. The CDR3 DNA reads as TGCGCCAGCAGTGACCTAGCGGGAGGGCCACGTAACAATGAGCAGTTCTTC.

The chain employs TRBV11-3 and TRBJ2-5; D not certain. Germline CDR1 reads SGHNT; CDR2 reads YENEEA. This CDR3 is built from 14 residues. Trimming removed 4 bases at V and 2 bases at J, with 11 bases between. The CDR3 loop reads CASSSRQLQETQYF. Written as DNA, the CDR3 is TGTGCCAGCAGCTCTCGACAATTACAAGAGACCCAGTACTTC.

The J gene is TRBJ2-5, the V gene TRBV2; 7 bases fit TRBD2. Germline CDR1 is SNHLY and CDR2 is FYNNEI. The CDR3 covers 14 residues. Trimming cost V 7 bases and J 5 bases; bases outside gene matches: 10. DNA for the CDR3: TGTGCCAGCACGCTGGGGGGGTCCTCGGAGACCCAGTACTTC. Translating gives CASTLGGSSETQYF.

The rearrangement links TRBV5-6 to TRBJ1-5; D gene ambiguous. The CDR3 length is 14 residues. The V gene lost 4 bases and the J gene lost 3 bases, with 11 bases spanning the gap. Germline V gives CDR1 SGHDT, CDR2 YYEEEE. CDR3: CASSLQRLNQPQHF. The CDR3 DNA reads as TGTGCCAGCAGCCTTCAGAGACTCAATCAGCCCCAGCATTTT.

This chain uses TRBV5-1 with TRBJ1-1, with 8 bases fitting TRBD1. Germline assignment: CDR1 SGHRS and CDR2 YFSETQ. The junction had 12 bases not matched to a gene; V was cut back by 3 bases and J by 11 bases. This CDR3 is 14 amino acids long. This chain's CDR3 is CASSSYQQGDTAFF. Written as DNA, the CDR3 is TGCGCCAGCAGCTCGTATCAACAGGGGGATACGGCTTTCTTT.

V and J are TRBV29-1 and TRBJ1-3, with unresolved D. Trimming left V 6 bases short and J 0 bases short, with 9 bases between. Germline V gene data show CDR1 as SQVTM and CDR2 as ANQGSEA. The CDR3 runs to 13 residues. The CDR3 protein is CSVGMSSGNTIYF. The CDR3 nucleotides are TGCAGCGTCGGTATGAGCTCTGGAAACACCATATATTTT.